Sequencing of this TCR beta chain was carried out in a study of shared clonotypes between healthy human individuals (TCRdb year 2020). Background for the entire study: The cohort comprised a couple of women and a few men aged 18 to 49 years. For each donor, three plates each were used for CD4 naive and CD4 memory, two plates were used for CD8 naive, and one plate was used for CD8 memory. Between about 0.9 and 8.9 billion PBMCs per donor were obtained by leukapheresis. To estimate repertoire size and how much clonotype sharing occurs between individuals, the study deeply sequenced the blood TCR repertoires of about five healthy adults. To increase sequencing depth and limit assay-specific biases, TCR repertoire library preparation and sequencing were carried out by different laboratories using diverse techniques. Results the study describes overall, beyond this receptor: Compared with non-shared clonotypes, the clonotypes found in all four sorted-subset donors had higher generation probabilities. Incomplete sequencing was indicated by rarefaction of sorted-subset datasets, despite the large sequencing depth. Sampling was restricted to blood, and TCR repertoires in tissue are likely to differ from TCR repertoires in blood. Naive subsets generally had larger estimated clonotype richness than memory subsets did. The small number of donors limited the genetic and exposure-history diversity represented. Based on pairwise subsampling, the degree of clonotype sharing among donors was expected to be affected by sequencing depth. When a handful of donors were compared, the shared fraction of clonotypes was approximately 5% for naive CD4, 3.5% for naive CD8, 2% to 2.5% for memory CD4, and 0.3% to 0.5% for memory CD8.

Worth noting for this clone: This clone's antigen is unknown. No much larger clone is present one base from it, and per-base qualities are unavailable.

The CDR3 runs 16 amino acids, cysteine and phenylalanine included. Solely the CDR3 DNA is kept, with 48 bases framed from the first base. V loses 11 bases of germline sequence and J loses 4 bases, and the interval between the two ends is 26 bases. The germline V gene supplies CDR1 SNHLY and CDR2 FYNNEI. TCR CDR3 regions were amplified from genomic DNA by multiplex PCR using the deep immunoSEQ assay. Extracted genomic DNA from each cell subset was distributed evenly across all wells of several immunoSEQ 96-well plates, and each plate was treated as a replicate. Each replicate PCR for sorted subsets received roughly 200 ng genomic DNA, equal to about 30,000 T cell genomes. Purified libraries were measured with a Qubit 3.0 fluorometer, size-checked on a Bioanalyzer 2100, and measured again with the KAPA Library Quantification kit. Every immunoSEQ 96-well plate was sequenced on a dedicated single-read 150-cycle Illumina NextSeq 550 flow cell. The authors' pipeline ran thus. Because only junctional sequences without quality scores were contained in the immunoSEQ output, filtering matching that applied to full-length reads could not be performed. To assign V/J genes and CDR3, sequences were annotated against IMGT germline references using PyIR, a Python wrapper for IgBLAST v1.9. Any read was removed if the V/J assignment was weak (E-value above 1e-6), the CDR3 was missing, or the read contained stop codons, out-of-frame junctions, or ambiguous translated residues. A V3J clonotype was defined by an identical inferred V gene, J gene, and CDR3 amino acid sequence. Percentage overlap between repertoires was calculated by dividing the number of shared unique clonotypes by the size of the smaller repertoire. RTK rarefaction, the Chao1 estimator, and Recon v2.1 estimates of unobserved clonotypes were used to assess repertoire richness. Generation probabilities were computed with OLGA for all TCRbeta clonotypes obtained by the gDNA method from four donors. As stored in TCRdb, this immuneACCESS dataset retains in-frame rearrangements with V and J assigned. A fraction of the clones does not appear; measured against another copy, unresolved V genes explain less than half of the discrepancy, and the remainder lacks a known reason. V, J and clone size reflect that table, while D and trimming were determined from the DNA. This sample holds roughly 1,800,000 clones; approximately 94% were observed only once. In total, the top ten clones hold around 1% of the sample.

CD8 naive samples were obtained by positive selection for CCR7 among CD45RO-negative cells, yielding a CD45RA+CCR7+ population from which TemRA cells were excluded. Donors were healthy HIV-negative adults with no recently reported acute infections or vaccinations. Only Caucasian adults living in Nashville, Tennessee, USA were represented among the donors. Blood was collected by leukapheresis, and PBMCs were isolated by Ficoll-Histopaque density gradient centrifugation and then cryopreserved in liquid nitrogen vapor phase. Analytical flow cytometry was used to check the purity and quantity of every magnetically sorted T cell population. From each sorted fraction, genomic DNA was isolated and quantified by UV absorbance on a Nanodrop 2000c.

This receptor was identified in a young man in good health. Recombination linked TRBV2 to TRBJ1-1; TRBD1 is perhaps the D gene, given 6 matching bases. The sequenced sample was naive CD8+ T cells sorted from blood. Interpreted using the paper, the cell subset or site label stands for: CD45RA+CCR7+. The nucleotide sequence is TGTGCCGGGCGGACAGAATCGAGCATCAGGGGCACTGAAGCTTTCTTT. The translation is CAGRTESSIRGTEAFF.